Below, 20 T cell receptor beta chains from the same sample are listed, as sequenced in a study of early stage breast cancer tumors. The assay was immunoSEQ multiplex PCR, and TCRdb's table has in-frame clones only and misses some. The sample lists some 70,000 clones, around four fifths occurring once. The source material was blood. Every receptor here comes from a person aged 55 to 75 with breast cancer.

CDR3 region: CASSSSDPRDYGYTF. CDR3 in DNA: TGCGCCAGCAGCTCCTCGGATCCGAGAGACTATGGCTACACCTTC. This chain connects TRBV5-1 to TRBJ1-2; D remains unclear. V gave up 3 bases and J gave up 3 bases, with 15 bases separating them. Germline V gene sequence: CDR1 SGHRS, CDR2 YFSETQ. This CDR3 has 15 residues.

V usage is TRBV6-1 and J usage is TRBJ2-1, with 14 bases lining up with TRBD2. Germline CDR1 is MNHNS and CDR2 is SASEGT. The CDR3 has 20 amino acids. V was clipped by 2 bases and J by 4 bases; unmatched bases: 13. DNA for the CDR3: TGTGCCAGCAGTGAATTTCCTTCGACTAGCGGGGGGGCTTTATACAATGAGCAGTTCTTC. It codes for CASSEFPSTSGGALYNEQFF.

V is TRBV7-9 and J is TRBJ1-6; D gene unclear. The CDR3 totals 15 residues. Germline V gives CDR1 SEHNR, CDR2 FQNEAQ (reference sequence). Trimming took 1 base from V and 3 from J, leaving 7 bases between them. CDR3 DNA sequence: TGTGCCAGCAGCTTAGAGGATGTCTATAATTCACCCCTCCACTTT. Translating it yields CASSLEDVYNSPLHF.

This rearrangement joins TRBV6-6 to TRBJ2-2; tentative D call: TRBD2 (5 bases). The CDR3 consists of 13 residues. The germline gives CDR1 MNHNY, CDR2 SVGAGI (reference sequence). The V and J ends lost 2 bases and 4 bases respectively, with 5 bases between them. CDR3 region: CASSYSGTGELFF. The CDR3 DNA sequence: TGTGCCAGCAGTTACAGCGGCACCGGGGAGCTGTTTTTT.

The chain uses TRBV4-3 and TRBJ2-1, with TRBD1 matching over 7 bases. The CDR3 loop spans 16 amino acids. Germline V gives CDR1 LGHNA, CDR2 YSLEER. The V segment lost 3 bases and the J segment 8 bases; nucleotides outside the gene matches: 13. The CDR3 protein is CASSHSAGTVSDEQFF. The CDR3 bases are TGCGCCAGCAGCCACTCGGCAGGGACAGTCAGCGATGAGCAGTTCTTC.

In DNA, the CDR3 is TGTGCCAGCAGTGTAGGGTTTCCAGGAAACACCATATATTTT. Amino acid sequence: CASSVGFPGNTIYF. V is TRBV25-1 and J is TRBJ1-3; no firm D call. The CDR3 covers 14 residues. Trimming took 4 bases from V and 4 from J, leaving 11 bases between them. The germline gives CDR1 MGHDK, CDR2 SYGVNS.

The CDR3 region is CASSRDRDSGNTIYF. DNA of the CDR3: TGTGCCAGCTCACGGGACAGGGACTCTGGAAACACCATATATTTT. The chain uses TRBV18 and TRBJ1-3; 9 bases align to TRBD1. From germline, CDR1 is KGHSH and CDR2 LQKENI. This CDR3 is 15 amino acids long. Trimming at V came to 4 bases and at J to 0 bases, leaving 1 base not matched to a gene. Full variable domain (outside the CDR3, taken from reference TRBV18 and TRBJ1-3): NAGVMQNPRHLVRRRGQEARLRCSPMKGHSHVYWYRQLPEEGLKFMVYLQKENIIDESGMPKERFSAEFPKEGPSILRIQQVVRGDSAAYFCASSRDRDSGNTIYFGEGSWLTVV.

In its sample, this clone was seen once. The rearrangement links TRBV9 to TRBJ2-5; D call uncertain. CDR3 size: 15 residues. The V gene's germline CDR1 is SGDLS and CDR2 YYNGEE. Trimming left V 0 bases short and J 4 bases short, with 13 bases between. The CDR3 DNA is TGTGCCAGCAGCGTAGAAAGAACTGCCCCAGAGACCCAGTACTTC. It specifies CASSVERTAPETQYF.

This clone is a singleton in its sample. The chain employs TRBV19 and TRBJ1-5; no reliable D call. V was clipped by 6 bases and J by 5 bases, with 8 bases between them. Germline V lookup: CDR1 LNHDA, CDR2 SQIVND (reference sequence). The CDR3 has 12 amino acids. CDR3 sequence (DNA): TGTGCCAGTAGCCCACGGGATCAGCCCCAGCATTTT. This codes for CASSPRDQPQHF.

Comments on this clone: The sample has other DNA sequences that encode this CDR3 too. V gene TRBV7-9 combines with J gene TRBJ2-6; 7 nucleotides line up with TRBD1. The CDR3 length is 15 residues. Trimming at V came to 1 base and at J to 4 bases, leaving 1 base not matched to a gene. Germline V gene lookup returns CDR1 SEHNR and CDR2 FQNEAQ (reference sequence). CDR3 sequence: CASSLEGAGANVLTF. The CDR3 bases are TGTGCCAGCAGCTTAGAGGGGGCCGGGGCCAACGTCCTGACTTTC. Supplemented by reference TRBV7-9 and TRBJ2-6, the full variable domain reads DTGVSQNPRHKITKRGQNVTFRCDPISEHNRLYWYRQTLGQGPEFLTYFQNEAQLEKSRLLSDRFSAERPKGSFSTLEIQRTEQGDSAMYLCASSLEGAGANVLTFGAGSRLTVL.

The CDR3 sequence is CASRERVQGTDTQYF. In nucleotides, the CDR3 is TGCGCCAGCAGGGAGAGGGTACAGGGCACAGATACGCAGTATTTT. The gene calls are TRBV5-1 and TRBJ2-3; tentatively, D is TRBD1 or TRBD2 (5 bases each). The CDR3 has 15 residues. The V gene lost 5 bases and the J gene lost 1 base, with 14 bases spanning the gap. Germline V lookup: CDR1 SGHRS, CDR2 YFSETQ.

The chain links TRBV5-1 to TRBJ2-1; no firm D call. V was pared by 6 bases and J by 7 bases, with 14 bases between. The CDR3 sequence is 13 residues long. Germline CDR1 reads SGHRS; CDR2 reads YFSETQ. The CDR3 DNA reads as TGCGCCAGCATTCCGGCGGCAAGGAATGAGCAGTTCTTC. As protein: CASIPAARNEQFF.

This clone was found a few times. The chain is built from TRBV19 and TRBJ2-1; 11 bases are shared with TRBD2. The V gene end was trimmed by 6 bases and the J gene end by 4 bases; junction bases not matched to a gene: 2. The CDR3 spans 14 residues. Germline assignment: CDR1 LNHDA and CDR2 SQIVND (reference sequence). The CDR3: CASRGTSGYNEQFF. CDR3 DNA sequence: TGTGCCAGTAGGGGGACTAGCGGTTACAATGAGCAGTTCTTC.

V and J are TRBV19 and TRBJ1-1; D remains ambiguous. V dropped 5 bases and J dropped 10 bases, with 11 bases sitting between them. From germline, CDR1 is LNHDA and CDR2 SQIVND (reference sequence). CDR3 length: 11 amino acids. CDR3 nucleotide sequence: TGTGCCAGTAGTTTGAACCTCGGAGCTTTCTTT. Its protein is CASSLNLGAFF.

CDR3 coding DNA: TGTGCCAGCAGCCCCGGCGGCGGGTTCGTGGATGAGCAGTTCTTC. This codes for CASSPGGGFVDEQFF. The genes are TRBV7-9 and TRBJ2-1; a weak D match, TRBD2 (5 bases). Germline V CDR1 and CDR2: SEHNR, FQNEAQ (reference sequence). CDR3 size: 15 residues. With 5 bases removed from V and 8 bases from J, the gap between germline ends came to 19 bases.

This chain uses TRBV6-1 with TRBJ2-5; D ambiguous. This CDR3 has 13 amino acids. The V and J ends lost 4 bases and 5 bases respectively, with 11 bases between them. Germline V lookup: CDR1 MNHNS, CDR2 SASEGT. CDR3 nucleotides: TGTGCCAGCAGTGGGACCCTTCGGGAGACCCAGTACTTC. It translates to CASSGTLRETQYF.

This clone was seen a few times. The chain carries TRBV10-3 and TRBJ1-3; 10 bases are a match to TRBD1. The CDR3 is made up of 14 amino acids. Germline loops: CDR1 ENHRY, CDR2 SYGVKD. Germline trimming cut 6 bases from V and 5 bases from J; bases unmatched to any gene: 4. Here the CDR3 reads CAISRGQGRNTIYF. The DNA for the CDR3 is TGTGCCATCAGCCGGGGACAGGGGCGAAACACCATATATTTT.

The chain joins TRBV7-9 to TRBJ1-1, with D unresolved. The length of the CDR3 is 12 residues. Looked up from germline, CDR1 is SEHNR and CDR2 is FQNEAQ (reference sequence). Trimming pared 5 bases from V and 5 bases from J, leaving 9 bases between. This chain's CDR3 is CASSPSLTEAFF. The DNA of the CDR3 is TGTGCCAGCAGCCCTTCGTTGACTGAAGCTTTCTTT.

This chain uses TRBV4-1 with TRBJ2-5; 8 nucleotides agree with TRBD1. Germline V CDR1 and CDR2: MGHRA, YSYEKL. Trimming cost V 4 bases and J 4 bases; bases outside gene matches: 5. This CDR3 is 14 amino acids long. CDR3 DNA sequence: TGCGCCAGCAGCCCGGCAGGACAGGGAGAGACCCAGTACTTC. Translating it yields CASSPAGQGETQYF.

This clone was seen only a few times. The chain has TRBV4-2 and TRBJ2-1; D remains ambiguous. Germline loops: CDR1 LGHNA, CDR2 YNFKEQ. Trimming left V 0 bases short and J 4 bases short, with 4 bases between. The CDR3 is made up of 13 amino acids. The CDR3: CASSQDGYNEQFF. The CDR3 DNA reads TGTGCCAGCAGCCAAGACGGATACAATGAGCAGTTCTTC.